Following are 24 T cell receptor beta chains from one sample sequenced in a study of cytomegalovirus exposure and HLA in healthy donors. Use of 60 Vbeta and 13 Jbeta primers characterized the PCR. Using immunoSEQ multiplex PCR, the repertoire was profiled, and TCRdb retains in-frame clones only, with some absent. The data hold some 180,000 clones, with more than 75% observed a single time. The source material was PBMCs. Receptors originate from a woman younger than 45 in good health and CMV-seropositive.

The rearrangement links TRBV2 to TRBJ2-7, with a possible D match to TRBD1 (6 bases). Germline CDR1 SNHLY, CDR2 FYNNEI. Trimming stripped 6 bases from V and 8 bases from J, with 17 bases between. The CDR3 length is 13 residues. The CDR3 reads CASRNTDSPKQYF. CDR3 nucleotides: TGTGCCAGCAGAAACACGGACAGTCCGAAGCAGTACTTC.

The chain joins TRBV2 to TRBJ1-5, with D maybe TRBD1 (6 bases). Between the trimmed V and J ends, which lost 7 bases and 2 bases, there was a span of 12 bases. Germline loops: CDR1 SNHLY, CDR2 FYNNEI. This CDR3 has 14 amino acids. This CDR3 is CASTNRVGNQPQHF. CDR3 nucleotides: TGTGCCAGCACCAACAGGGTTGGCAATCAGCCCCAGCATTTT.

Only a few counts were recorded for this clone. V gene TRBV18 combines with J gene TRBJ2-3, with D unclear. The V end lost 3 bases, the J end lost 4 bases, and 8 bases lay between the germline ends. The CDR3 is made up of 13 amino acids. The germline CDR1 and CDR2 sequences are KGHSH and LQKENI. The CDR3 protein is CASSPLGPDTQYF. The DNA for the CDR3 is TGTGCCAGCTCACCGCTAGGCCCAGATACGCAGTATTTT.

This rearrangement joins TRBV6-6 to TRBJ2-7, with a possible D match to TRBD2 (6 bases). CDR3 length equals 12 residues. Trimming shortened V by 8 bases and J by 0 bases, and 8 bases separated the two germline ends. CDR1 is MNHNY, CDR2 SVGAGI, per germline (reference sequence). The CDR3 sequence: CASGTDSYEQYF. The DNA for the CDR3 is TGTGCCAGCGGGACTGACTCCTACGAGCAGTACTTC.

The CDR3 loop is CASSSRDRGTGELFF. The CDR3 DNA reads TGTGCCAGCAGTTCTCGGGACAGGGGCACCGGGGAGCTGTTTTTT. The chain uses TRBV6-6 and TRBJ2-2; 10 positions agree with TRBD1. CDR3 length: 15 amino acids. V shed 4 bases and J 4 bases; nucleotides not matched to a gene: 3. Germline V gene sequence: CDR1 MNHNY, CDR2 SVGAGI (reference sequence).

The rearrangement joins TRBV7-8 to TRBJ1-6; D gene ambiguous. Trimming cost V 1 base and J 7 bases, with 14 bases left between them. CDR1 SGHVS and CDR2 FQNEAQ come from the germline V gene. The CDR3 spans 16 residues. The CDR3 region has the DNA TGTGCCAGCAGCTTAGACCCGGGGATGGGCAATTCACCCCTCCACTTT. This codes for CASSLDPGMGNSPLHF. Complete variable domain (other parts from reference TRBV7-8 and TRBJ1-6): GAGVSQSPRYKVAKRGQDVALRCDPISGHVSLFWYQQALGQGPEFLTYFQNEAQLDKSGLPSDRFFAERPEGSVSTLKIQRTQQEDSAVYLCASSLDPGMGNSPLHFGNGTRLTVT.

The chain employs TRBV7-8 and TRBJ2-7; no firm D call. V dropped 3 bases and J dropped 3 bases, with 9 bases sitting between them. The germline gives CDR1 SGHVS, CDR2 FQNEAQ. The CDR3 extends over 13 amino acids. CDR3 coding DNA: TGTGCCAGCAGCTTCGAACAGTTCTACGAGCAGTACTTC. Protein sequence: CASSFEQFYEQYF.

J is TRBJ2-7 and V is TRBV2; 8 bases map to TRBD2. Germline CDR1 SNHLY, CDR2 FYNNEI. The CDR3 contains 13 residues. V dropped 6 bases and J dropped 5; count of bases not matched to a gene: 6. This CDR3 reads CASRRGGVDEQYF. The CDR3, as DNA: TGTGCCAGCAGACGGGGGGGGGTAGACGAGCAGTACTTC.

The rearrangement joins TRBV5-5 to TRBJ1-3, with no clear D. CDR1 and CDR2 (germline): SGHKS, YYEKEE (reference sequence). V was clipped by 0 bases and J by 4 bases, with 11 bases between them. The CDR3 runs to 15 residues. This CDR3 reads CASSLAREGGNTIYF. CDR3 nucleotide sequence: TGTGCCAGCAGCTTGGCAAGGGAGGGCGGAAACACCATATATTTT.

CDR3 bases: TGCAGCGTTGGGAACAGGGTTAACTATGGCTACACCTTC. It is translated as CSVGNRVNYGYTF. The chain is built from TRBV29-1 and TRBJ1-2, with D tentatively TRBD1 (6 bases). This CDR3 has 13 residues. Trimming took 4 bases from V and 1 from J, leaving 10 bases between them. CDR1 is SQVTM and CDR2 is ANQGSEA in the germline V gene.

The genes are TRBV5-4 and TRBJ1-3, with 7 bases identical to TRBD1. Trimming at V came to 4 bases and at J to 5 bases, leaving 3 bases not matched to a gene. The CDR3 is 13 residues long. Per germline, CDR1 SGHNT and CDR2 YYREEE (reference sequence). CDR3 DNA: TGTGCCAGCAGCACGACAGGGAGAAACACCATATATTTT. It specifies CASSTTGRNTIYF.

Written as DNA, the CDR3 is TGTGCCACCCCGGGGAAGCGGGGGGGGACTAACACCGGGGAGCTGTTTTTT. It is translated as CATPGKRGGTNTGELFF. This chain joins TRBV7-2 and TRBJ2-2, with TRBD2 identical over 10 bases. Germline V CDR1 and CDR2: SGHTA, FQGNSA. V shed 10 bases, J shed 2 bases, and the junction held 13 bases outside the gene matches. The CDR3 runs to 17 residues.

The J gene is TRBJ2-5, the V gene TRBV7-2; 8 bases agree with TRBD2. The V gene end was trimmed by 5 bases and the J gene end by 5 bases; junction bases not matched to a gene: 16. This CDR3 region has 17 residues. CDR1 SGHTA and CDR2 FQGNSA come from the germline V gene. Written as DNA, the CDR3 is TGTGCCAGCAGCCCCCCGGGGCGGGGGGCCATACAGGAGACCCAGTACTTC. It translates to CASSPPGRGAIQETQYF.

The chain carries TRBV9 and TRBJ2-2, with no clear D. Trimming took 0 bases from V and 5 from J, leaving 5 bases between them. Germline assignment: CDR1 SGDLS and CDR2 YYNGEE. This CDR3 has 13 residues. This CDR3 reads CASSVGGTGELFF. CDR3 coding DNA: TGTGCCAGCAGCGTAGGAGGTACCGGGGAGCTGTTTTTT.

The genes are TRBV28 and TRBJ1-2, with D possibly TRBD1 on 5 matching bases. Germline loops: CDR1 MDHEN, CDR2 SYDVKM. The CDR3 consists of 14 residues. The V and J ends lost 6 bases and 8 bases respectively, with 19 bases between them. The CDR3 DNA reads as TGTGCCAGCAGCCTATGGGGGGTAGGGTGGGGCTACACCTTC. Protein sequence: CASSLWGVGWGYTF.

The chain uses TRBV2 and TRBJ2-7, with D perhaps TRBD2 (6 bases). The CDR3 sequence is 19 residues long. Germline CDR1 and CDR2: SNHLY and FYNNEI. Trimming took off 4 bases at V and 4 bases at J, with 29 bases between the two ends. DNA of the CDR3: TGTGCCAGCAGTGTCCAGCCGGGGGACGGCCCCCCGGGGAGTTACGAGCAGTACTTC. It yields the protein CASSVQPGDGPPGSYEQYF.

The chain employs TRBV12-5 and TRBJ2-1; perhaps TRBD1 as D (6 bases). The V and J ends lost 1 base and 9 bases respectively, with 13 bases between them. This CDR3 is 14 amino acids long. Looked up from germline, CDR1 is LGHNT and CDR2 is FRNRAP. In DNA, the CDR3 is TGTGCTAGTGGTTTGGGGGGACAAACGCGTGAGCAGTTCTTC. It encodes CASGLGGQTREQFF.

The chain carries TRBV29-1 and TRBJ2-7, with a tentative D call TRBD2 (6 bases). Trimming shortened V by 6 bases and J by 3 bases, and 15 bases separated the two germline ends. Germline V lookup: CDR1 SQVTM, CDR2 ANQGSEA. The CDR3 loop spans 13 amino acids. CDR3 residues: CSVGTRRDYEQYF. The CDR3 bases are TGCAGCGTCGGAACGAGGCGGGACTACGAGCAGTACTTC.

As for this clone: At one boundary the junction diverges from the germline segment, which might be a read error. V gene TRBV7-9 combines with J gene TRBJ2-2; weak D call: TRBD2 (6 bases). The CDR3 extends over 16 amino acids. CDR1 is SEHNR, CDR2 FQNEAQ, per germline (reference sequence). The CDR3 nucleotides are TGTTCCAGCAGCTCCCGGGAGAGAACCAGTACCGGGGAGCTGTTTTTT. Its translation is CSSSSRERTSTGELFF.

In DNA form, the CDR3 reads TGCGCCAGCAGCTTGGCGACGGGGGAGACCCAGTACTTC. This translates into CASSLATGETQYF. The V and J genes are TRBV5-1 and TRBJ2-5, with D possibly being TRBD2 (5 bases). Germline CDR1 reads SGHRS; CDR2 reads YFSETQ. V was trimmed by 0 bases and J by 5 bases, leaving 8 bases between them. The CDR3 has 13 residues.

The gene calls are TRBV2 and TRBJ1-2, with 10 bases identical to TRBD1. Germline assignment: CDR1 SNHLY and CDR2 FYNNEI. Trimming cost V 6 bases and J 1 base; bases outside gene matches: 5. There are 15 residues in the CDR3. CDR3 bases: TGTGCCAGCAGAGCAGGGACAGGGGTTAACTATGGCTACACCTTC. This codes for CASRAGTGVNYGYTF.

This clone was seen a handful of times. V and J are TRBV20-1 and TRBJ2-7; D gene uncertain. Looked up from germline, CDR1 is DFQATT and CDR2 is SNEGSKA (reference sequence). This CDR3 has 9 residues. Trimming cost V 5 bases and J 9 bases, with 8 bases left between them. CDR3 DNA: TGCAGTGCTGCTCTAGGGCAGTACTTC. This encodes CSAALGQYF.

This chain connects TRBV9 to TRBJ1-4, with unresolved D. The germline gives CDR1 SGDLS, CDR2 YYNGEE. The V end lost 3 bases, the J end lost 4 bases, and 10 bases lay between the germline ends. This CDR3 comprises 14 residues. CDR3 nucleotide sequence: TGTGCCAGCAGCGCGGAGGGTGGTAATGAAAAACTGTTTTTT. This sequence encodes CASSAEGGNEKLFF.

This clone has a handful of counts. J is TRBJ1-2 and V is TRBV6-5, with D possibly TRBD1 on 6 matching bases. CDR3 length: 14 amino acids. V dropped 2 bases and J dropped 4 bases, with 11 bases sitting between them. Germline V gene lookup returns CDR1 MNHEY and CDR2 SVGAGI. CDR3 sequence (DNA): TGTGCCAGCAGTTACAACAGGGCGGCCTATGGCTACACCTTC. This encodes CASSYNRAAYGYTF.